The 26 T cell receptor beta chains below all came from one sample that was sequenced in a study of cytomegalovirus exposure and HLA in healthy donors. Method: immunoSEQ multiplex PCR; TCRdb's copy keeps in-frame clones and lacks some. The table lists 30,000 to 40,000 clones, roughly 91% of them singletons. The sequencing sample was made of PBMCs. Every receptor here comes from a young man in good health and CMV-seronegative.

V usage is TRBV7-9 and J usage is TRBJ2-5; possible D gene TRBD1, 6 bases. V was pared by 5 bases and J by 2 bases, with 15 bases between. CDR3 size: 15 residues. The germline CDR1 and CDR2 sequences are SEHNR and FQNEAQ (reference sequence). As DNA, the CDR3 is TGTGCCAGCAGCAAGGACAGCCGCAGGCAAGAGACCCAGTACTTC. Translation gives CASSKDSRRQETQYF.

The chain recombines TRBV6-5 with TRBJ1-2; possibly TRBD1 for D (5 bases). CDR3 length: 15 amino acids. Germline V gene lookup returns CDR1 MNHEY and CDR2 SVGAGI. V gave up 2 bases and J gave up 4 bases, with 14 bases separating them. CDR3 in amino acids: CASSYGGGFAYGYTF. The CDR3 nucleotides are TGTGCCAGCAGTTACGGGGGGGGGTTCGCCTATGGCTACACCTTC.

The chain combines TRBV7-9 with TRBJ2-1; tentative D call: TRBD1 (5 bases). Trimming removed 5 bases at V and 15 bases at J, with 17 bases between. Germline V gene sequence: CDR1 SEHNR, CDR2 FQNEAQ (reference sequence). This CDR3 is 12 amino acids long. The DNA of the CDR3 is TGTGCCAGCAGCCCTGACAGTTCCCCCGGGTTCTTC. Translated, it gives CASSPDSSPGFF.

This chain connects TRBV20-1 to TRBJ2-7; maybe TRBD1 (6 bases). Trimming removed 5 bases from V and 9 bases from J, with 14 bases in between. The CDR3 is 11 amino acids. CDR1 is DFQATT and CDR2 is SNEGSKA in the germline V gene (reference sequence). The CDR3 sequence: CSAPGTTTQYF. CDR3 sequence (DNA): TGCAGTGCTCCCGGGACAACGACGCAGTACTTC.

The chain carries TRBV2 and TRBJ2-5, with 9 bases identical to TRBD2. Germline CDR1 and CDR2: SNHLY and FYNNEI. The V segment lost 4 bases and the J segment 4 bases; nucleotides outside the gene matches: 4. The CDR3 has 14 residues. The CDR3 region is CASSGAGGLETQYF. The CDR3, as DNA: TGTGCCAGCAGTGGAGCGGGGGGTTTAGAGACCCAGTACTTC.

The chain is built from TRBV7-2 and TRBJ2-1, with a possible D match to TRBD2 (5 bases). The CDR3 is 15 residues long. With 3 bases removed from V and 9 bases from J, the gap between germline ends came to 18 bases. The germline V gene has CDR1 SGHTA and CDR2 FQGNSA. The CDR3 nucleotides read TGTGCCAGCAGCTTGAGCAGCGGCGGGTGGAGTGAGCAGTTCTTC. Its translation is CASSLSSGGWSEQFF.

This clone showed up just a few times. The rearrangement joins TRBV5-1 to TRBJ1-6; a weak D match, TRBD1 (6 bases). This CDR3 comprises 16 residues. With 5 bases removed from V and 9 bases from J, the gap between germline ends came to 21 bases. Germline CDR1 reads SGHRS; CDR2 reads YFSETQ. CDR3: CASRLQGSSGISPLHF. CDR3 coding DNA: TGCGCCAGCAGGTTACAGGGATCGTCTGGCATTTCACCCCTCCACTTT.

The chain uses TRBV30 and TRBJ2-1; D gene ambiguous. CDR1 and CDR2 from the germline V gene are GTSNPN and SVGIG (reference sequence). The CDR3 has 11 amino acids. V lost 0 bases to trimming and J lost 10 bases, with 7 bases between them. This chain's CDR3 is CAWSVPQEQFF. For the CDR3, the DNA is TGTGCCTGGAGTGTACCCCAGGAGCAGTTCTTC.

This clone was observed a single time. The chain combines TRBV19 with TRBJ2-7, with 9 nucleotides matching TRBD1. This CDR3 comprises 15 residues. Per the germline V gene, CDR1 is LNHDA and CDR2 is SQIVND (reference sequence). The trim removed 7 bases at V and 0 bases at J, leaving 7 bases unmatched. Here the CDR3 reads CASKQQGANSYEQYF. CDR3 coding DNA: TGTGCCAGTAAACAACAGGGGGCAAACTCCTACGAGCAGTACTTC.

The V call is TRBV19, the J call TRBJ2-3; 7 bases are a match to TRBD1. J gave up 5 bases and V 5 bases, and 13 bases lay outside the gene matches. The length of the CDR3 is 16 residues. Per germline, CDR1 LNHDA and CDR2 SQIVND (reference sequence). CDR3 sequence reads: CASSPQGEIARDTQYF. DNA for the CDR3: TGTGCCAGTAGTCCTCAGGGGGAAATCGCAAGAGATACGCAGTATTTT. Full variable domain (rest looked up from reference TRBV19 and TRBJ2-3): DGGITQSPKYLFRKEGQNVTLSCEQNLNHDAMYWYRQDPGQGLRLIYYSQIVNDFQKGDIAEGYSVSREKKESFPLTVTSAQKNPTAFYLCASSPQGEIARDTQYFGPGTRLTVL.

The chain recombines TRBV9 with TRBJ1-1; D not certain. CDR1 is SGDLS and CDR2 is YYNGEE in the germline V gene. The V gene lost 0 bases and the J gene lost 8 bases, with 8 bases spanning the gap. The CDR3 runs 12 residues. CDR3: CASSVEGGEAFF. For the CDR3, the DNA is TGTGCCAGCAGCGTAGAAGGAGGGGAAGCTTTCTTT.

The CDR3 DNA reads as TGTGCCAGCTCACCACTCCCGGGACAGGGATCCGAGCAGTACTTC. Translated: CASSPLPGQGSEQYF. This chain connects TRBV18 to TRBJ2-7; 9 bases line up with TRBD1. The germline V gene encodes CDR1 KGHSH and CDR2 LQKENI. V shed 1 base, J shed 6 bases, and the junction held 7 bases outside the gene matches. The CDR3 consists of 15 residues.

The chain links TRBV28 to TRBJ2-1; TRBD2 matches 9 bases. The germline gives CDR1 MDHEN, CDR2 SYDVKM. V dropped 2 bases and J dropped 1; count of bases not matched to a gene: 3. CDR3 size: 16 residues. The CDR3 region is CASSLTAGGSYNEQFF. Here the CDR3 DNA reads TGTGCCAGCAGTTTAACAGCGGGAGGATCCTACAATGAGCAGTTCTTC.

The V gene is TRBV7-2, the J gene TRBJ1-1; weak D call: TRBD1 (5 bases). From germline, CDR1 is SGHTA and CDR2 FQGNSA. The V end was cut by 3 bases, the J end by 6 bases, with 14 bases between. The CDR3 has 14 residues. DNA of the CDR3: TGTGCCAGCAGCTTCCAATCAGGGAAGGCTGAAGCTTTCTTT. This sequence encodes CASSFQSGKAEAFF.

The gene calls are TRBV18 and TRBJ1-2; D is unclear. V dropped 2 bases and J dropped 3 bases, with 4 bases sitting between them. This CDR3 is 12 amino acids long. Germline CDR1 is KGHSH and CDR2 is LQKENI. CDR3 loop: CASSPEDYGYTF. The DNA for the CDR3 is TGTGCCAGCTCACCAGAGGACTATGGCTACACCTTC.

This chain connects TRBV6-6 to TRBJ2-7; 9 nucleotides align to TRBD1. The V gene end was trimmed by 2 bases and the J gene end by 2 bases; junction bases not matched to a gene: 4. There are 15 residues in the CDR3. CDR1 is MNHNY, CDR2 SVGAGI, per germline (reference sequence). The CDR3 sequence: CASSYGQGSTYEQYF. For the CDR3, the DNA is TGTGCCAGCAGTTACGGACAGGGGTCGACCTACGAGCAGTACTTC.

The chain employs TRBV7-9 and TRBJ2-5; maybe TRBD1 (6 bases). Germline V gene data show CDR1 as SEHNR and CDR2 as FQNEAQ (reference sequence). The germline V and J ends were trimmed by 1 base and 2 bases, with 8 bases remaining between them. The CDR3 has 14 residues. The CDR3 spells CASSLGRGQETQYF. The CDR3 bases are TGTGCCAGCAGCTTAGGCAGGGGTCAAGAGACCCAGTACTTC. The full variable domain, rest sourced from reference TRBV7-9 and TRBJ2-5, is DTGVSQNPRHKITKRGQNVTFRCDPISEHNRLYWYRQTLGQGPEFLTYFQNEAQLEKSRLLSDRFSAERPKGSFSTLEIQRTEQGDSAMYLCASSLGRGQETQYFGPGTRLLVL.

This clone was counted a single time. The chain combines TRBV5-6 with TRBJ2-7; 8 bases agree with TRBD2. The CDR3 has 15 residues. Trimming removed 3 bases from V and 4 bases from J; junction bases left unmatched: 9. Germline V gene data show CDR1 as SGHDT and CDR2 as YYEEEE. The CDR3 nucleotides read TGTGCCAGCAGCTCTTCAGCGGGAGCTACTTACGAGCAGTACTTC. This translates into CASSSSAGATYEQYF.

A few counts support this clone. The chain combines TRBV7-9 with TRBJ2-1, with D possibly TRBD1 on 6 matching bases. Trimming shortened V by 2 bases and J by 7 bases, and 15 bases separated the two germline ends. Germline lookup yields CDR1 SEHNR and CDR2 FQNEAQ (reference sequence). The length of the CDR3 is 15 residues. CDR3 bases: TGTGCCAGCAGCTTAACACAGGGTATTTCTAATGAGCAGTTCTTC. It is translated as CASSLTQGISNEQFF. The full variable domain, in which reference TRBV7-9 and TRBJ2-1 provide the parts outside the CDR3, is DTGVSQNPRHKITKRGQNVTFRCDPISEHNRLYWYRQTLGQGPEFLTYFQNEAQLEKSRLLSDRFSAERPKGSFSTLEIQRTEQGDSAMYLCASSLTQGISNEQFFGPGTRLTVL.

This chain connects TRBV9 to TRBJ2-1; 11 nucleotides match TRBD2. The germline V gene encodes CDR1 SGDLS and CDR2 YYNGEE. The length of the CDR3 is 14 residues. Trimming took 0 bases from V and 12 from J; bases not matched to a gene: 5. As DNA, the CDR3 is TGTGCCAGCAGCGTAGAAACTAGCGGGAGCTCGCAGTTCTTC. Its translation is CASSVETSGSSQFF.

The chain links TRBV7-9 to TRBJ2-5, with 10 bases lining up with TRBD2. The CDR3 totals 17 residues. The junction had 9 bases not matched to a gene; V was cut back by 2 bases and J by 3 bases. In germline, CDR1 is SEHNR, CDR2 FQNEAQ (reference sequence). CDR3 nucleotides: TGTGCCAGCAGCTTAATCAGTACTAGCGGGGCTAAAGAGACCCAGTACTTC. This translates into CASSLISTSGAKETQYF.

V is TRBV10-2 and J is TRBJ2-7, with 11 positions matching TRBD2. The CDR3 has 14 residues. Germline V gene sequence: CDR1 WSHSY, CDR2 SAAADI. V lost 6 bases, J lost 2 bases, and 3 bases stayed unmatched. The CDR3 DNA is TGCGCCAGCAGCTTAGCGGGGGGGACCTACGAGCAGTACTTC. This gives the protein CASSLAGGTYEQYF.

CDR3 loop: CASSEGTGEGTEAFF. Written as DNA, the CDR3 is TGTGCCAGCAGTGAAGGGACAGGCGAGGGTACTGAAGCTTTCTTT. The J gene is TRBJ1-1, the V gene TRBV2; 7 bases align to TRBD1. CDR1 and CDR2 (germline): SNHLY, FYNNEI. This CDR3 is built from 15 residues. V trimming: 1 base; J trimming: 5 bases; junction bases outside the gene matches: 7.

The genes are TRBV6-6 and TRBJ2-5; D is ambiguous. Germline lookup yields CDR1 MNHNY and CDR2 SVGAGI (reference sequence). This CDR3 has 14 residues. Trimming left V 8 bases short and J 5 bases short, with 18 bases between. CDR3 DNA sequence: TGTGCCAGCCTCAGGAATCCGCGAGTTGAGACCCAGTACTTC. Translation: CASLRNPRVETQYF.

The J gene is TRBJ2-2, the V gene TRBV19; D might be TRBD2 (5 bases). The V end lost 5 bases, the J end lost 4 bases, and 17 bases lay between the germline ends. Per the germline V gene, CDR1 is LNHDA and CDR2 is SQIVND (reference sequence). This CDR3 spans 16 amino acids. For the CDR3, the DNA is TGTGCCAGTAGTTCTTTTTCGATAGCGCTCACCGGGGAGCTGTTTTTT. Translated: CASSSFSIALTGELFF.

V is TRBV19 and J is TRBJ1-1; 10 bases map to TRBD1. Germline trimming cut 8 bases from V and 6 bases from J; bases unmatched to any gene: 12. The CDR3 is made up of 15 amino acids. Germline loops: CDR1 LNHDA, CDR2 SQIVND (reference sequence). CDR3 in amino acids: CASRTQGQGGPEAFF. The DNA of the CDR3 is TGTGCCAGTCGCACACAAGGACAGGGGGGGCCTGAAGCTTTCTTT.